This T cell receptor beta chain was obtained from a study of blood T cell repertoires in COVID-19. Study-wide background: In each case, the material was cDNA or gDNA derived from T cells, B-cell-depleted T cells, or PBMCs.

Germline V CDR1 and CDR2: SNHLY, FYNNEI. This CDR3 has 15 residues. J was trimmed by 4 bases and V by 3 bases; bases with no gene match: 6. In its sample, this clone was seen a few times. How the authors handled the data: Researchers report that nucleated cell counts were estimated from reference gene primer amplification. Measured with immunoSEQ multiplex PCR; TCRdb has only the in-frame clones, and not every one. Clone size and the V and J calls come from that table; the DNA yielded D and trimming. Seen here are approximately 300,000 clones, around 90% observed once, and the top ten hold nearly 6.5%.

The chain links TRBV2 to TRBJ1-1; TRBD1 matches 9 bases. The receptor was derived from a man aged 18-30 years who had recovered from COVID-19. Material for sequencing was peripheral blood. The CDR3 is CASSDWTGDGTEAFF. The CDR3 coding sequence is TGTGCCAGCAGTGACTGGACAGGGGACGGCACTGAAGCTTTCTTT. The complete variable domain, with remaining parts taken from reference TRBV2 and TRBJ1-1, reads EPEVTQTPSHQVTQMGQEVILRCVPISNHLYFYWYRQILGQKVEFLVSFYNNEISEKSEIFDDQFSVERPDGSNFTLKIRSTKLEDSAMYFCASSDWTGDGTEAFFGQGTRLTVV.